Following are 9 T cell receptor beta chains from one sample sequenced in a study of T cell responses to AZD1222 COVID-19 vaccine. This table comes from immunoSEQ multiplex PCR, and its TCRdb copy is limited to in-frame clones, with some not included. The sample has 150,000 to 200,000 clones; 90% to 95% are singletons. This sample comprised peripheral blood, obtained 28 days after the second AZD1222 dose. The receptor source for this set is an adult who received the AZD1222 COVID-19 vaccine.

The chain combines TRBV11-2 with TRBJ2-7, with D uncertain. CDR3 length equals 15 residues. V lost 6 bases and J lost 2, with 17 bases in between. The V gene's germline CDR1 is SGHAT and CDR2 FQNNGV. CDR3 loop: CASRNERAGPYEQYF. The CDR3 DNA reads as TGTGCCAGCAGGAACGAACGGGCCGGCCCCTACGAGCAGTACTTC.

The chain has TRBV7-9 and TRBJ2-7; D ambiguous. CDR1 and CDR2 from the germline V gene are SEHNR and FQNEAQ (reference sequence). Trimming removed 1 base at V and 5 bases at J, with 6 bases between. The CDR3 totals 12 residues. The CDR3 coding sequence is TGTGCCAGCAGCTTAGGGGTCCACGAGCAGTACTTC. It specifies CASSLGVHEQYF.

The CDR3: CASSQQSNPANYGYTF. CDR3 DNA sequence: TGTGCCAGCAGCCAACAGAGCAACCCAGCAAACTATGGCTACACCTTC. The chain recombines TRBV3-1 (or the pseudogene TRBV3-2) with TRBJ1-2, with unresolved D. CDR1 is LGHDT, CDR2 YNNKEL, per germline (reference sequence). Trimming left V 2 bases short and J 2 bases short, with 15 bases between. This CDR3 has 16 residues.

This clone was counted once. This chain uses TRBV5-5 with TRBJ1-2; no reliable D call. CDR3 size: 16 residues. The germline V gene has CDR1 SGHKS and CDR2 YYEKEE (reference sequence). Trimming removed 4 bases from V and 3 bases from J, with 19 bases in between. CDR3 sequence reads: CASSPKIGGRDYGYTF. DNA for the CDR3: TGTGCCAGCAGCCCTAAAATTGGAGGACGAGACTATGGCTACACCTTC.

This chain links TRBV10-3 with TRBJ1-3; TRBD1 is a possible D gene (5 bases). V was cut by 5 bases and J by 0 bases, with 11 bases left in between. The CDR3 covers 15 residues. Germline V gene sequence: CDR1 ENHRY, CDR2 SYGVKD. The CDR3 DNA reads TGTGCCATCAGTCCGACAGTACTCTCTGGAAACACCATATATTTT. Residues: CAISPTVLSGNTIYF.

This chain connects TRBV6-5 to TRBJ1-4, with 7 bases that match TRBD1. Germline lookup yields CDR1 MNHEY and CDR2 SVGAGI. The CDR3 covers 14 residues. J gave up 4 bases and V 8 bases, and 7 bases lay outside the gene matches. The DNA of the CDR3 is TGTGCCAGCGGCACGACAGGGATTAATGAAAAACTGTTTTTT. Protein: CASGTTGINEKLFF.

The rearrangement joins TRBV30 to TRBJ2-1, with 9 bases fitting TRBD2. The trim removed 1 base at V and 5 bases at J, leaving 6 bases unmatched. There are 15 residues in the CDR3. CDR1 and CDR2 from the germline V gene are GTSNPN and SVGIG (reference sequence). In nucleotides, the CDR3 is TGTGCCTGGAGTGGGGGCGGGAGGGGCGACAATGAGCAGTTCTTC. It is translated as CAWSGGGRGDNEQFF.

Turning to this clone: A single base separates this from a much larger clone, so it may be a read error. The genes are TRBV11-2 and TRBJ2-7; 7 bases agree with TRBD1. The V gene's germline CDR1 is SGHAT and CDR2 FQNNGV. J was trimmed by 2 bases and V by 5 bases; bases with no gene match: 3. The CDR3 runs to 13 residues. This CDR3 is CASSHGTAYEQYF. The CDR3 DNA reads as TGTGCCAGCAGCCACGGGACAGCCTACGAGCAGTACTTC.

The chain links TRBV28 to TRBJ2-2; maybe TRBD1 (6 bases). Trimming took off 2 bases at V and 5 bases at J, with 18 bases between the two ends. CDR1 and CDR2 (germline): MDHEN, SYDVKM. The CDR3 length is 17 residues. The CDR3 DNA reads TGTGCCAGCAGTTTAAGGGGGTTCAGGTTAAGGACCGGGGAGCTGTTTTTT. Residues: CASSLRGFRLRTGELFF.